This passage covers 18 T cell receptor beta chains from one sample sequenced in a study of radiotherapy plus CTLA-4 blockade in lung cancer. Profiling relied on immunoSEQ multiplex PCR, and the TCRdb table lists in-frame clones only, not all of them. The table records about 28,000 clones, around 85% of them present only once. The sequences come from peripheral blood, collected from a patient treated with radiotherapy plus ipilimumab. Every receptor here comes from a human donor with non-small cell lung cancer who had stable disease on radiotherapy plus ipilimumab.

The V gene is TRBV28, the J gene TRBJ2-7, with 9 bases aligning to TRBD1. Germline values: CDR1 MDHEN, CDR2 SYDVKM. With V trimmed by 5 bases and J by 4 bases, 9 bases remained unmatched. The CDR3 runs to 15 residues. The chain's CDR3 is CASSPGTGKAYEQYV. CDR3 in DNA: TGTGCCAGCAGTCCTGGGACAGGGAAGGCGTACGAGCAGTACGTC.

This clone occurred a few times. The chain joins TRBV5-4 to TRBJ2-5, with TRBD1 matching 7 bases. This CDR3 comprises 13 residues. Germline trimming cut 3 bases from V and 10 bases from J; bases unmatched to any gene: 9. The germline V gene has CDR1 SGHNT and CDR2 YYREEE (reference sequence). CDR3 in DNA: TGTGCCAGCAGCTCCGGGACAGTAGCTTACCAGTACTTC. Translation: CASSSGTVAYQYF.

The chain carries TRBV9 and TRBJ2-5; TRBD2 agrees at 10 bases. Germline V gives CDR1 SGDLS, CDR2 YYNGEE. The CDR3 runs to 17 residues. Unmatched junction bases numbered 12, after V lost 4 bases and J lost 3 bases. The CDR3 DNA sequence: TGTGCCAGCAGCCCCCCCTACGAGCTAGCGGGGGAAGAGACCCAGTACTTC. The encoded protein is CASSPPYELAGEETQYF.

CDR3 nucleotide sequence: TGTGCCAGCAGCCTAGTGGGGGTCCCTGAAGCTTTCTTT. As protein: CASSLVGVPEAFF. V gene TRBV13 combines with J gene TRBJ1-1; D is possibly TRBD1 (5 bases). V lost 5 bases and J lost 6, with 13 bases in between. The germline CDR1 and CDR2 sequences are PRHDT and FYEKMQ (reference sequence). The CDR3 length is 13 residues.

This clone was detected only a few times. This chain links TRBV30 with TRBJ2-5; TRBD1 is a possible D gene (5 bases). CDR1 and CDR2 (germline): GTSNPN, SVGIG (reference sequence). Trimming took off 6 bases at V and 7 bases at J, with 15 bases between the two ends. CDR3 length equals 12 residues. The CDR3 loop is CACTRGSGTQYF. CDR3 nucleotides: TGTGCCTGCACAAGGGGATCAGGGACCCAGTACTTC. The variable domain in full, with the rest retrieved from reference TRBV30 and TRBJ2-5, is SQTIHQWPATLVQPVGSPLSLECTVEGTSNPNLYWYRQAAGRGLQLLFYSVGIGQISSEVPQNLSASRPQDRQFILSSKKLLLSDSGFYLCACTRGSGTQYFGPGTRLLVL.

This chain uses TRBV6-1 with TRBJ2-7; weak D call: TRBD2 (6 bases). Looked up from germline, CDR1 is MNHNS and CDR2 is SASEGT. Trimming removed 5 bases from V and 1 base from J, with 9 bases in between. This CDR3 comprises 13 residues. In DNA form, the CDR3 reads TGTGCCAGCAGTTTGCGGGGTTCCTACGAGCAGTACGTC. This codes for CASSLRGSYEQYV.

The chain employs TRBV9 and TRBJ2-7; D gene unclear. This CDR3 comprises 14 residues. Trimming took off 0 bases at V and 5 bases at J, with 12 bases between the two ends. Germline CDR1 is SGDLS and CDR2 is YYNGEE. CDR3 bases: TGTGCCAGCAGCGTAGCCAGTCTCTCTAACGAGCAGTACTTC. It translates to CASSVASLSNEQYF.

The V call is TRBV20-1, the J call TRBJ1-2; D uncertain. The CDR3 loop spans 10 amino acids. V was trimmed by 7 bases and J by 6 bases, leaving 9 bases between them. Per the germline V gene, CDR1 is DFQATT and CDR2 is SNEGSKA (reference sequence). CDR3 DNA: TGCAGTGTAGGGATGAATGGCTACACCTTC. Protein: CSVGMNGYTF.

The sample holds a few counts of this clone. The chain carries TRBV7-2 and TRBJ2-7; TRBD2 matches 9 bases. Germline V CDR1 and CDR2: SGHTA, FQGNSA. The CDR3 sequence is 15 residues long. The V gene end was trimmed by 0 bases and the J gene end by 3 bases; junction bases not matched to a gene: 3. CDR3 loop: CASSLASGGFYEQYF. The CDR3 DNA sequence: TGTGCCAGCAGCTTAGCTAGCGGGGGATTCTACGAGCAGTACTTC.

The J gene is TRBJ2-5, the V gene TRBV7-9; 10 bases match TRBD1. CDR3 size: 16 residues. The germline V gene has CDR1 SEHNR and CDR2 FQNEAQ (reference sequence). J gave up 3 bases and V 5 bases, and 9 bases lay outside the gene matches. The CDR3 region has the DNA TGTGCCAGCAGCCGGATAGCGGGGACAGGGGAAGAGACCCAGTACTTC. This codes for CASSRIAGTGEETQYF.

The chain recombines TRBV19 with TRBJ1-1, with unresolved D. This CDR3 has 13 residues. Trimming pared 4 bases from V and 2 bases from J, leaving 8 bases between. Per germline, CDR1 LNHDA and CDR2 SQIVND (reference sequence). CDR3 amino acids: CASSKAGNTEAFF. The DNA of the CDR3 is TGTGCCAGTAGTAAAGCTGGAAACACTGAAGCTTTCTTT.

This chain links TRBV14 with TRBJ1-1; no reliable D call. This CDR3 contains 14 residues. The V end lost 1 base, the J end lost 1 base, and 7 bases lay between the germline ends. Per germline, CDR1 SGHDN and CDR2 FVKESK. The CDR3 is CASSQVIGNTEAFF. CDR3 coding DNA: TGTGCCAGCAGCCAAGTGATAGGGAACACTGAAGCTTTCTTT.

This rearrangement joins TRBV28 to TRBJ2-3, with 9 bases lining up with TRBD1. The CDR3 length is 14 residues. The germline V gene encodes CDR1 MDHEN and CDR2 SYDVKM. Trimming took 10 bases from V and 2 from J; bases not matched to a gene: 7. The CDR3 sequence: CATPRDRDTDTQYF. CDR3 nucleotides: TGTGCCACCCCCCGGGACAGGGACACAGATACGCAGTATTTT.

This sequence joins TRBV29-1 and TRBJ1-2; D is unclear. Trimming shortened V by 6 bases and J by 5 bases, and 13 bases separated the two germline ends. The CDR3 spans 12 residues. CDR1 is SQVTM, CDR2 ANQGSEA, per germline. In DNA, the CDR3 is TGCAGCGTGGGGTCCGACATTTATGGCTACACCTTC. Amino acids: CSVGSDIYGYTF.

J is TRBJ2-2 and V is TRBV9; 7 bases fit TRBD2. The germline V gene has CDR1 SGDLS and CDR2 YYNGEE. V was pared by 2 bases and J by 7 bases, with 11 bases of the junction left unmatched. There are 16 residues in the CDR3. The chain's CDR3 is CASSVLTGGNGGELFF. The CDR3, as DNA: TGTGCCAGCAGCGTCTTGACGGGGGGAAACGGCGGGGAGCTGTTTTTT. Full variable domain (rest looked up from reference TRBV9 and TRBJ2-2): DSGVTQTPKHLITATGQRVTLRCSPRSGDLSVYWYQQSLDQGLQFLIQYYNGEERAKGNILERFSAQQFPDLHSELNLSSLELGDSALYFCASSVLTGGNGGELFFGEGSRLTVL.

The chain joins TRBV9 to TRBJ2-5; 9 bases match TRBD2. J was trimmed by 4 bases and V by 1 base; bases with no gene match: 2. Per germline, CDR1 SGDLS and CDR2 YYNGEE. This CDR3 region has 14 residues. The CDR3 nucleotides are TGTGCCAGCAGCGTATCTAGCGGGGTAGAGACCCAGTACTTC. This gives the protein CASSVSSGVETQYF.

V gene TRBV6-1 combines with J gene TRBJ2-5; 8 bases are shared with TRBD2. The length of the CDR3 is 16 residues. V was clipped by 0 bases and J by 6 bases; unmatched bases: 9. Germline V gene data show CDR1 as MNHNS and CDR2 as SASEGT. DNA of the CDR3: TGTGCCAGCAGTGAAGCTCTGACGGGGGGGCCAAAGACCCAGTACTTC. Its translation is CASSEALTGGPKTQYF.

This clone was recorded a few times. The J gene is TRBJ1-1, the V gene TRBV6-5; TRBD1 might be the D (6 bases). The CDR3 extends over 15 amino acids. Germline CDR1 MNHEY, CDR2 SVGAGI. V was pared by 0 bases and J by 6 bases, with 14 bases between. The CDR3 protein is CASSYSIGRGAEAFF. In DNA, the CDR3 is TGTGCCAGCAGTTACTCGATTGGGAGGGGGGCTGAAGCTTTCTTT.